The present T cell receptor (beta chain) was sequenced within a study of blood T cell repertoires in COVID-19. Authors' analysis steps: Reference gene primer amplification gave estimated nucleated cell counts. Clones were read by immunoSEQ multiplex PCR, and TCRdb kept only the in-frame ones, dropping some. That table gives V, J and clone size, and the DNA gave D and trimming. The profile covers 65,000 to 85,000 clones, with about nine tenths appearing a single time and roughly a tenth taken by the ten largest. Germline CDR1 and CDR2: LGHDT and YNNKEL (reference sequence). This CDR3 has 14 residues. The junction had 7 bases not matched to a gene; V was cut back by 5 bases and J by 3 bases.

Material: peripheral blood. The chain joins TRBV3-1 (or the pseudogene TRBV3-2) to TRBJ2-7; 7 positions agree with TRBD1. This sequence was found in a woman between 18 and 29 years old with acute or convalescent COVID-19. The CDR3 protein is CASSGTNRGYEQYF. CDR3 DNA: TGTGCCAGCAGCGGAACAAACAGGGGCTACGAGCAGTACTTC.